This T cell receptor (beta chain) comes out of a study of T cell responses to AZD1222 COVID-19 vaccine. Study-level findings and limits: Most donors were white British, females outnumbered males, and clonal diversity was possibly underestimated. CD4 TCRs linked to vaccination spanned spike, dominating at 160-218 and 743-854. Vaccination with two AZD1222 doses was followed by a rise in Spike-specific TCR breadth and depth.

Profiling relied on immunoSEQ multiplex PCR, and the TCRdb table lists in-frame clones only, not all of them. Counted here are around 100,000 clones, roughly 86% occurring once; the ten biggest clones make up 4.2%. V trimming: 6 bases; J trimming: 8 bases; junction bases outside the gene matches: 3. Germline V lookup: CDR1 SGHTA, CDR2 FQGTGA. The CDR3 totals 13 residues. For this clone: Its target is not known.

This receptor was identified in an adult in good health. The chain uses TRBV7-3 and TRBJ2-1; 11 bases map to TRBD1. Sample: peripheral blood, taken on day 0 of MenACWY control vaccination. The CDR3 bases are TGTGCCAGCAGTTGGGGACAGGGGGATGAGCAGTTCTTC. Its protein is CASSWGQGDEQFF.